The clone carrying this TCR beta chain was recorded once. What it binds is not known. This sample is drawn from a study of cytomegalovirus exposure and HLA in healthy donors. Study results and caveats: In a later analysis, TCR beta V- and J-gene trimming was associated with a missense DCLRE1C variant. CMV serostatus was the only immune exposure information that was available.

The study ran its PCR with 60 Vbeta and 13 Jbeta primers. This table comes from immunoSEQ multiplex PCR, and its TCRdb copy is limited to in-frame clones, with some not included. The sample lists a few hundred thousand clones, approximately 80% occurring once. This CDR3 comprises 15 residues. Germline V lookup: CDR1 LGHNA, CDR2 YNFKEQ. Between the trimmed V and J ends, which lost 4 bases and 1 base, there was a span of 11 bases. The specimen sequenced was PBMCs. The sequence was collected from a man aged 35 to 55 in good health and CMV-seronegative. The chain carries TRBV4-2 and TRBJ1-5; maybe TRBD1 (5 bases). CDR3 sequence (DNA): TGTGCCAGCAGCCTTACGGGGGACAGCAATCAGCCCCAGCATTTT. It codes for CASSLTGDSNQPQHF.